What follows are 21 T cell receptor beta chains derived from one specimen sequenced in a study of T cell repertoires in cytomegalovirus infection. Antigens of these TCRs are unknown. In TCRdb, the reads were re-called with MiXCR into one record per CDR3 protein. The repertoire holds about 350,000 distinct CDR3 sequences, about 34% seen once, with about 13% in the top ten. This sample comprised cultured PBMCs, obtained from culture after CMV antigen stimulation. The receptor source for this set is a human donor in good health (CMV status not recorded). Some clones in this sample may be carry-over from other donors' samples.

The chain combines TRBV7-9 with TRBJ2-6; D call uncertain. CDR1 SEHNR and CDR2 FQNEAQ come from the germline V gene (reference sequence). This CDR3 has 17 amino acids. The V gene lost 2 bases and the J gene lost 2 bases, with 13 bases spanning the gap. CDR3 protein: CASSLQENVPGANVLTF. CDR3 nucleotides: TGTGCCAGCAGCTTACAGGAAAACGTTCCTGGGGCCAACGTCCTGACTTTC.

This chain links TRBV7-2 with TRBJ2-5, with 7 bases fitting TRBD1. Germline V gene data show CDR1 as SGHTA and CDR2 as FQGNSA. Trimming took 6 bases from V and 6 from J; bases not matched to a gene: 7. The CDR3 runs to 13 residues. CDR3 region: CASSQQGWQTQYF. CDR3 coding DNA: TGTGCCAGCAGTCAACAGGGGTGGCAGACCCAGTACTTC.

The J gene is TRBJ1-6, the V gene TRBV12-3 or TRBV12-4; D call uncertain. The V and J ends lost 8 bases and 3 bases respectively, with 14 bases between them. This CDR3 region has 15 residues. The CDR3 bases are TGTGCCAGCGGCCTTGAAACGGTCTATAATTCACCCCTCCACTTT. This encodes CASGLETVYNSPLHF.

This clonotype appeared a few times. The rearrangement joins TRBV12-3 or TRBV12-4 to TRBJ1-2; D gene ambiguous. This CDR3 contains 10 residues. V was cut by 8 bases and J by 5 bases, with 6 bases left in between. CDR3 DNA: TGTGCCAGCGGAGGGTATGGCTACACCTTC. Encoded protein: CASGGYGYTF.

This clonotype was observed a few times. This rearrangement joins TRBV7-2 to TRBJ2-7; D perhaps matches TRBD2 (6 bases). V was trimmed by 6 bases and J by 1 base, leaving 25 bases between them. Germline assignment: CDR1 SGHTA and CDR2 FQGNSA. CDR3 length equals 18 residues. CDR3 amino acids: CASSRPVGGEGPSYEQYF. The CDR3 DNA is TGTGCCAGCAGTCGCCCGGTGGGCGGGGAAGGCCCGTCCTACGAGCAGTACTTC.

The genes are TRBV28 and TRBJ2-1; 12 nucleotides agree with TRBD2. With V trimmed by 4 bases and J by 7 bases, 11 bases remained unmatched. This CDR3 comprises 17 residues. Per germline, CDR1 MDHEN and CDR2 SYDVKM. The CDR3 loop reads CASSSTGLAGLGNEQFF. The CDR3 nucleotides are TGTGCCAGCAGTTCGACCGGACTAGCGGGATTGGGAAATGAGCAGTTCTTC. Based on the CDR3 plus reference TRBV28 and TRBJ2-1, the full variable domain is DVKVTQSSRYLVKRTGEKVFLECVQDMDHENMFWYRQDPGLGLRLIYFSYDVKMKEKGDIPEGYSVSREKKERFSLILESASTNQTSMYLCASSSTGLAGLGNEQFFGPGTRLTVL.

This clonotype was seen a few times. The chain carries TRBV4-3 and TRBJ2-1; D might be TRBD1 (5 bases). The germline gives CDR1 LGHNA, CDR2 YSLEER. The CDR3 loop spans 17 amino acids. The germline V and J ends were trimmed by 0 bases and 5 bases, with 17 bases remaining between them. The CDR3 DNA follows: TGCGCCAGCAGCCAAGATCCCCAGGGAACTCCTAACAATGAGCAGTTCTTC. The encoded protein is CASSQDPQGTPNNEQFF.

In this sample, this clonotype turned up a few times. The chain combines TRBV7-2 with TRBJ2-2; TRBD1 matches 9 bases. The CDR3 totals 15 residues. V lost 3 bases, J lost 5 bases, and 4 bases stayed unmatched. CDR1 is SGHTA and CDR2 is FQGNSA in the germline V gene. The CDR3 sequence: CASSFTGGLTGELFF. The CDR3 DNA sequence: TGTGCCAGCAGCTTTACAGGGGGCTTAACCGGGGAGCTGTTTTTT.

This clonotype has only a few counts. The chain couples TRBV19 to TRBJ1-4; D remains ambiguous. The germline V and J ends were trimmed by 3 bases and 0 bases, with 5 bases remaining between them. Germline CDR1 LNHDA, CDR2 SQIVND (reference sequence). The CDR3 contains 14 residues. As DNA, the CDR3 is TGTGCCAGTAGTATGACATCAACTAATGAAAAACTGTTTTTT. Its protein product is CASSMTSTNEKLFF.

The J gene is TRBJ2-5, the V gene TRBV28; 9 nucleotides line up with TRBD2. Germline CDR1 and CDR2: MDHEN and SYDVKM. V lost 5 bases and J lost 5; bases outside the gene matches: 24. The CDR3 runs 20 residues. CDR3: CASSPRRFHGQREVMETQYF. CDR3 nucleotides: TGTGCCAGCAGTCCAAGGCGTTTCCATGGTCAGCGGGAGGTTATGGAGACCCAGTACTTC.

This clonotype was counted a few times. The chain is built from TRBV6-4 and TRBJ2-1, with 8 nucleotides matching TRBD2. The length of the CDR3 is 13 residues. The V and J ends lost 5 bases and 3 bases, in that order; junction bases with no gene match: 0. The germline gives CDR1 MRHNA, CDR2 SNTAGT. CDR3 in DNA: TGTGCCAGCAGTAGCGGGAGCTACAATGAGCAGTTCTTC. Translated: CASSSGSYNEQFF.

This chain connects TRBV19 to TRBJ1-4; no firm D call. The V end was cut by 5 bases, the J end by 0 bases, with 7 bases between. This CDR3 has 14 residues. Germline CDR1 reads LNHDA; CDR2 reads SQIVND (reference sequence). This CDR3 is CASSRVATNEKLFF. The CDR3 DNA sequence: TGTGCCAGTAGTCGAGTAGCAACTAATGAAAAACTGTTTTTT.

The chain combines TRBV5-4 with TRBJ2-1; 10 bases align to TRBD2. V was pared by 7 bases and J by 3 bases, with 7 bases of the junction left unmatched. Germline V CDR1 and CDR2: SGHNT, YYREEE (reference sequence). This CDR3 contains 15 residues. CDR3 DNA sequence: TGTGCCAGCGTCCGTCGGACTAGCGGCTACAATGAGCAGTTCTTC. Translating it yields CASVRRTSGYNEQFF.

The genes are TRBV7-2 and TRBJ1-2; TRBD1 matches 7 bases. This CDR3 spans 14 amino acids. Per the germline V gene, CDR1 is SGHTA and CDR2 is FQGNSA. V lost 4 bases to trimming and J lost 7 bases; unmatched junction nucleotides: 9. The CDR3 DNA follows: TGTGCCAGCAGCTCCCAGGGGGGCGTTGTTGGCTACACCTTC. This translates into CASSSQGGVVGYTF.

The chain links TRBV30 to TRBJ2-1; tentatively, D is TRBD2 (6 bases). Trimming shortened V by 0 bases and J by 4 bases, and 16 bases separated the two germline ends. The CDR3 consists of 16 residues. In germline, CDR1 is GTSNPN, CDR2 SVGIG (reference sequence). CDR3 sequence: CAWSVLLGGIYNEQFF. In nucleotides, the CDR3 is TGTGCCTGGAGTGTACTTTTGGGGGGAATTTACAATGAGCAGTTCTTC.

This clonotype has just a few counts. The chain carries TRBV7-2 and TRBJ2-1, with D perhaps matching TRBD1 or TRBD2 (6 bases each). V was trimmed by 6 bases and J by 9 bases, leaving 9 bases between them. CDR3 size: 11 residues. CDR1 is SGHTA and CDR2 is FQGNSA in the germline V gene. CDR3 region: CASREGGEQFF. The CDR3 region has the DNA TGTGCCAGCAGGGAGGGGGGTGAGCAGTTCTTC.

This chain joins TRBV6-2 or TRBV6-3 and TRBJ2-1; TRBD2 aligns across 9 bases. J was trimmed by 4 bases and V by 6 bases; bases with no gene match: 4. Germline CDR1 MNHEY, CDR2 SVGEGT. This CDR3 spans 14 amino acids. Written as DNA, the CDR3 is TGTGCCAGCAGATCGACTAGCGGTTACAATGAGCAGTTCTTC. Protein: CASRSTSGYNEQFF.

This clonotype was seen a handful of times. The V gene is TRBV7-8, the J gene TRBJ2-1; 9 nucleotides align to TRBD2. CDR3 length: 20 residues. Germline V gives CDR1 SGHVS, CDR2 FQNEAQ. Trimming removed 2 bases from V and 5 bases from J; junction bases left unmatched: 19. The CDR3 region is CASSLLARTRPLAGDNEQFF. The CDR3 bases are TGTGCCAGCAGCTTATTAGCGCGTACCAGGCCCTTAGCGGGAGACAATGAGCAGTTCTTC.

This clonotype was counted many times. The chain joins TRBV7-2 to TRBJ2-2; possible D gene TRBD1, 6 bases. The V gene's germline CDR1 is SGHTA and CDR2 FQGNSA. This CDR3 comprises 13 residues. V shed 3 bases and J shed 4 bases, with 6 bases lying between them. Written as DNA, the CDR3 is TGTGCCAGCAGCTTGGGGGCCACCGGGGAGCTGTTTTTT. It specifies CASSLGATGELFF.

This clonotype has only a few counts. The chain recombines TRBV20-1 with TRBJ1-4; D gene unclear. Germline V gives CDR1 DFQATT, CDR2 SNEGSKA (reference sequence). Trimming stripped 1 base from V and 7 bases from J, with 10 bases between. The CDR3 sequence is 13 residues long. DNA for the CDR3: TGCAGTGCTAGAGGCACCGATCTTGAAAAACTGTTTTTT. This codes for CSARGTDLEKLFF.

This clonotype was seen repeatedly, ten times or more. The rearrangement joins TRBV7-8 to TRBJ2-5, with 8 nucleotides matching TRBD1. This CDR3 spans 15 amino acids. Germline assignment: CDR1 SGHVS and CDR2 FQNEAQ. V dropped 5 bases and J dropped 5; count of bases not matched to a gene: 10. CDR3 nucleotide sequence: TGTGCCAGCAGCCCCCGAAGGACAGGGAGGGAGACCCAGTACTTC. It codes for CASSPRRTGRETQYF.